Each of the 5 T cell receptor beta chains below was sequenced from the same sample in a study of blood T cell repertoires in COVID-19. Clones were read by immunoSEQ multiplex PCR, and TCRdb kept only the in-frame ones, dropping some. Among roughly 290,000 clones, around nine tenths were seen once, and the ten largest hold around 13%. Sequenced input: peripheral blood. Receptors were obtained from a woman in her sixties or seventies with acute or convalescent COVID-19.

V gene TRBV11-1 combines with J gene TRBJ2-1; a possible D gene is TRBD1 (5 bases). CDR3 length equals 16 residues. Germline lookup yields CDR1 SGHAT and CDR2 FQDESV (reference sequence). V lost 2 bases, J lost 7 bases, and 18 bases lay in between. Here the CDR3 reads CASSLMGQVPPNEQFF. DNA for the CDR3: TGTGCCAGCAGCTTAATGGGGCAGGTCCCCCCTAATGAGCAGTTCTTC.

V is TRBV4-1 and J is TRBJ1-4; 7 bases line up with TRBD1. The germline V gene has CDR1 MGHRA and CDR2 YSYEKL. The junction had 4 bases not matched to a gene; V was cut back by 4 bases and J by 2 bases. The CDR3 has 15 amino acids. The CDR3 bases are TGCGCCAGCAGCCCGTTGGGACAGACTAATGAAAAACTGTTTTTT. Translated, it gives CASSPLGQTNEKLFF.

This clone was observed a single time. V and J are TRBV11-2 and TRBJ2-1, with 8 positions matching TRBD2. Germline values: CDR1 SGHAT, CDR2 FQNNGV. The CDR3 spans 15 residues. Losses at the gene ends were 5 bases for V and 8 bases for J; bases not matched to a gene: 11. The chain's CDR3 is CASSPLREGGDEQFF. The CDR3, as DNA: TGTGCCAGCAGCCCCCTCCGGGAGGGGGGGGATGAGCAGTTCTTC. Drawing the rest from reference TRBV11-2 and TRBJ2-1, the complete variable domain is EAGVAQSPRYKIIEKRQSVAFWCNPISGHATLYWYQQILGQGPKLLIQFQNNGVVDDSQLPKDRFSAERLKGVDSTLKIQPAKLEDSAVYLCASSPLREGGDEQFFGPGTRLTVL.

This rearrangement joins TRBV5-1 to TRBJ2-7; D is uncertain. Trimming left V 4 bases short and J 4 bases short, with 9 bases between. From germline, CDR1 is SGHRS and CDR2 YFSETQ. The CDR3 length is 12 residues. The CDR3 coding sequence is TGCGCCAGCAGCCTAGACCAATACGAGCAGTACTTC. This encodes CASSLDQYEQYF.

This chain links TRBV24-1 with TRBJ2-3; 10 nucleotides agree with TRBD2. CDR3 size: 16 residues. The junction had 6 bases not matched to a gene; V was cut back by 5 bases and J by 2 bases. CDR1 is KGHDR, CDR2 SFDVKD, per germline. In DNA, the CDR3 is TGTGCCACCAGTGCGGAAGGACTAGCGGCCACAGATACGCAGTATTTT. Translating it yields CATSAEGLAATDTQYF.